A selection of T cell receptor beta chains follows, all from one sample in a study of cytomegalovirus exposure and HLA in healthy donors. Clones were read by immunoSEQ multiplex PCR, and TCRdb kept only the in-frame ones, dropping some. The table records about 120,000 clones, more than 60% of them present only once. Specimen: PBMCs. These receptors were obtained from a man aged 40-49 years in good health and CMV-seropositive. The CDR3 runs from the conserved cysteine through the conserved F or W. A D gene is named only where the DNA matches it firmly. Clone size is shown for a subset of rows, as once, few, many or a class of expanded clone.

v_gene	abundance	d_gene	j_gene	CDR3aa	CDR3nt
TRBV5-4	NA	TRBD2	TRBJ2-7	CASSFGLAGVYEQYF	TGTGCCAGCAGCTTCGGACTAGCGGGAGTCTACGAGCAGTACTTC
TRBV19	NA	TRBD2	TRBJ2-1	CASSKREQRNEQFF	TGTGCCAGTAGTAAGCGGGAGCAGAGGAATGAGCAGTTCTTC
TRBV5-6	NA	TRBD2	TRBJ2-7	CASSPGGYEQYF	TGTGCCAGCAGCCCGGGGGGGTACGAGCAGTACTTC
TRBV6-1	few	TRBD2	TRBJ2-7	CASILAGGYEQYF	TGTGCCAGCATCCTAGCGGGAGGCTACGAGCAGTACTTC
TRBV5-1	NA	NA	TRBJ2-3	CASTSSFTDTQYF	TGCGCCAGCACCTCTTCCTTCACAGATACGCAGTATTTT
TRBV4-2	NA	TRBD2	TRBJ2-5	CASSQDFLAGASQETQYF	TGTGCCAGCAGCCAAGATTTCCTAGCGGGGGCCTCACAAGAGACCCAGTACTTC
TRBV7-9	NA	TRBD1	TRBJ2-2	CASRPTFGTGDTGELFF	TGTGCCAGCAGACCCACATTCGGGACAGGGGACACCGGGGAGCTGTTTTTT
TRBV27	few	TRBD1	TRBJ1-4	CASSLWGQGDLEKLFF	TGTGCCAGCAGTTTATGGGGACAGGGCGATTTGGAAAAACTGTTTTTT
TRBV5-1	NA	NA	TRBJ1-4	CASSDSDATNEKLFF	TGCGCCAGCAGCGACTCAGATGCAACTAATGAAAAACTGTTTTTT
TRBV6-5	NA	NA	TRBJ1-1	CASSPADRYTEAFF	TGTGCCAGCAGTCCCGCGGACAGATACACTGAAGCTTTCTTT
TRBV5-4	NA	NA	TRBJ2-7	CASSLTPTGAGHEQYF	TGTGCCAGCAGCTTGACCCCAACAGGGGCGGGACACGAGCAGTACTTC
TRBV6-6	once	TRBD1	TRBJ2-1	CASSYSGQEGLNEQFF	TGTGCCAGCAGTTACTCTGGACAGGAAGGGCTAAATGAGCAGTTCTTC
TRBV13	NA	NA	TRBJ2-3	CASSSVDTQYF	TGTGCCAGCAGCTCGGTGGATACGCAGTATTTT